This T cell receptor (beta chain) was sequenced for a study of control samples from healthy donors and cancer patients. Profiled with immunoSEQ multiplex PCR; TCRdb holds only in-frame clones, not every one. Altogether around 150,000 clones are present, 90% to 95% being singletons, with the ten largest covering 13% to 15%. Germline-derived CDR1 and CDR2 are SGHAT and FQNNGV. The CDR3 has 14 residues. V lost 2 bases, J lost 1 base, and 8 bases lay in between. This clone was detected only once. The sequence came from a man aged 55 to 70 with colorectal cancer. This chain links TRBV11-2 with TRBJ1-1, with D uncertain. Sequencing used PBMCs. CDR3: CASSLLTQNTEAFF. Here the CDR3 DNA reads TGTGCCAGCAGCTTACTAACTCAGAACACTGAAGCTTTCTTT.